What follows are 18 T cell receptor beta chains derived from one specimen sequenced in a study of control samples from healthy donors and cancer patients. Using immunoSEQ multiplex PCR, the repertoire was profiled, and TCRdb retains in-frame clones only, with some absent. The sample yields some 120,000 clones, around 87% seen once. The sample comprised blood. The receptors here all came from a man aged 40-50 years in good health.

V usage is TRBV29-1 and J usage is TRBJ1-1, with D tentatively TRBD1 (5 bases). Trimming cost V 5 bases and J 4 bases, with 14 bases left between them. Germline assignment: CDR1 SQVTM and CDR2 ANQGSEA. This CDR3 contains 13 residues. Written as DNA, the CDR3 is TGCAGCGTTCGAAGGGGTGGTGGCACTGAAGCTTTCTTT. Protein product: CSVRRGGGTEAFF.

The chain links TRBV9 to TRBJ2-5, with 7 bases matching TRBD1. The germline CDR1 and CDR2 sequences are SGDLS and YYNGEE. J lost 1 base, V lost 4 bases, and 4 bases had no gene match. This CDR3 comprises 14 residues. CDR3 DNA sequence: TGTGCCAGCAGCCCCTGGGACAGCCAAGAGACCCAGTACTTC. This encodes CASSPWDSQETQYF.

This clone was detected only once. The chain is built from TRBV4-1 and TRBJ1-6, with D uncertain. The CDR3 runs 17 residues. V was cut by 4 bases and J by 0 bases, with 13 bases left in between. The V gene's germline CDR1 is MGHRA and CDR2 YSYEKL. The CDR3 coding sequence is TGCGCCAGCAGCCTTCTAACGGAGAGCTCCTATAATTCACCCCTCCACTTT. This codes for CASSLLTESSYNSPLHF.

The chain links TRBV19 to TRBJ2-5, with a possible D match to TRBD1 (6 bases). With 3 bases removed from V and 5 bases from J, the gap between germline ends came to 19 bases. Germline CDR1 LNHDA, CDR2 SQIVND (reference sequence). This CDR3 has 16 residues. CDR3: CASSIRAGAVLETQYF. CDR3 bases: TGTGCCAGTAGTATTAGGGCAGGGGCGGTTTTGGAGACCCAGTACTTC.

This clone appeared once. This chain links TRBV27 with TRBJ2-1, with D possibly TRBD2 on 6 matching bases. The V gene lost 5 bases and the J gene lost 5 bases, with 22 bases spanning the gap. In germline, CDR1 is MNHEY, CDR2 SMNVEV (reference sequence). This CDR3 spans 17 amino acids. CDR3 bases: TGTGCCAGCAGTCCGCCACTAGCCTCATTGTGGGACAATGAGCAGTTCTTC. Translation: CASSPPLASLWDNEQFF.

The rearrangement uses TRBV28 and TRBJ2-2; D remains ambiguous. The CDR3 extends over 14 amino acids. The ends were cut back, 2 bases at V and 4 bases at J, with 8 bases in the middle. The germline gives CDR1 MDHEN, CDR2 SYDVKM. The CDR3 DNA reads TGTGCCAGCAGTTTAGTTGGGTTCACCGGGGAGCTGTTTTTT. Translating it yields CASSLVGFTGELFF.

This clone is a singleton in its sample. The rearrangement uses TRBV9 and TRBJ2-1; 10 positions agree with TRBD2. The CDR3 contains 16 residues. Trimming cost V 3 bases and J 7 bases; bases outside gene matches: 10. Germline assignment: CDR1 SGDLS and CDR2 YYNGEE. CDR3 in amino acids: CASSESALAGLNEQFF. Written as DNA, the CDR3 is TGTGCCAGCAGCGAATCCGCACTAGCGGGGTTGAATGAGCAGTTCTTC.

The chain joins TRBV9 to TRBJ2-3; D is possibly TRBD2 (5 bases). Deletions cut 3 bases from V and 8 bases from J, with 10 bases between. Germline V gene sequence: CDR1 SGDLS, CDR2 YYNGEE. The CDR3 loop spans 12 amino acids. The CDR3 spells CASSAGISTQYF. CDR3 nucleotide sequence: TGTGCCAGCAGCGCGGGGATTAGTACGCAGTATTTT.

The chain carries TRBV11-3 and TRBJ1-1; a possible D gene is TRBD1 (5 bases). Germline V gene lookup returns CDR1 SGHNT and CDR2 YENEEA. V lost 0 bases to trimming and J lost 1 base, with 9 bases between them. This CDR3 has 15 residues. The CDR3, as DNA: TGTGCCAGCAGCTTAGAAGGAGGGGCGAACACTGAAGCTTTCTTT. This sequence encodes CASSLEGGANTEAFF. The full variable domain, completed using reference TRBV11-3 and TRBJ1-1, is EAGVVQSPRYKIIEKKQPVAFWCNPISGHNTLYWYLQNLGQGPELLIRYENEEAVDDSQLPKDRFSAERLKGVDSTLKIQPAELGDSAVYLCASSLEGGANTEAFFGQGTRLTVV.

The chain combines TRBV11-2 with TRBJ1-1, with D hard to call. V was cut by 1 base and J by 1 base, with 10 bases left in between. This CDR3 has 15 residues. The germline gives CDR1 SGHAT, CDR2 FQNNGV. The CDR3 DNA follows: TGTGCCAGCAGCTTAGCCGCGGGTCGGAACACTGAAGCTTTCTTT. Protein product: CASSLAAGRNTEAFF.

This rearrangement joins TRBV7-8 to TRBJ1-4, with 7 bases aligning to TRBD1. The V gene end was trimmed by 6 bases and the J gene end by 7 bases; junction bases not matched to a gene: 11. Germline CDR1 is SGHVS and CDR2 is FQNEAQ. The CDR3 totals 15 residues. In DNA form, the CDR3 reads TGTGCCAGCAGGCCAACCGGCCCAGGGGGTGAAAAACTGTTTTTT. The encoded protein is CASRPTGPGGEKLFF.

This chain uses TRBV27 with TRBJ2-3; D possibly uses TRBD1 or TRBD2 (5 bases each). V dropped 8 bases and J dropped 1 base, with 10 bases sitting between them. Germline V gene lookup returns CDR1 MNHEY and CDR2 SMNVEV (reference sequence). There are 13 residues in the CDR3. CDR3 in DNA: TGTGCCAGCCGGGGCATCGGCACAGATACGCAGTATTTT. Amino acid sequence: CASRGIGTDTQYF.

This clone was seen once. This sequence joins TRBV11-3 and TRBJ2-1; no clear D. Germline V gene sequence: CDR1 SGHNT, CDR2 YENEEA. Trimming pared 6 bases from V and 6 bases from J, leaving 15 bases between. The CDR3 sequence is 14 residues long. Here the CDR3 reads CASRLSWDSNEQFF. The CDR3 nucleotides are TGTGCCAGCAGACTTAGCTGGGATAGCAATGAGCAGTTCTTC.

CDR3 nucleotide sequence: TGTGCCAGCAGCTTAGACAGGGGGAACTATGGCTACACCTTC. Translated: CASSLDRGNYGYTF. V gene TRBV7-3 combines with J gene TRBJ1-2; TRBD1 matches 9 bases. Germline V gene sequence: CDR1 SGHTA, CDR2 FQGTGA. Trimming took 2 bases from V and 2 from J; bases not matched to a gene: 0. CDR3 length: 14 residues. Complete variable domain (other parts from reference TRBV7-3 and TRBJ1-2): GAGVSQTPSNKVTEKGKYVELRCDPISGHTALYWYRQSLGQGPEFLIYFQGTGAADDSGLPNDRFFAVRPEGSVSTLKIQRTERGDSAVYLCASSLDRGNYGYTFGSGTRLTVV.

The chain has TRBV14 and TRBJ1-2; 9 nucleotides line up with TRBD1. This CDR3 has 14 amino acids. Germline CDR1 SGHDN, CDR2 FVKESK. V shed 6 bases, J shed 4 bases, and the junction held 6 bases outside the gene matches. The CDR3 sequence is CASRGQGHRYGYTF. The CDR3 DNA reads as TGTGCCAGCAGGGGACAGGGACACCGCTATGGCTACACCTTC.

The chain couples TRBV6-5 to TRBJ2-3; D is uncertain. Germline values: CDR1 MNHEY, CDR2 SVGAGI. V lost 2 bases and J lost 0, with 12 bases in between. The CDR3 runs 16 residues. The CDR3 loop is CASSYHSVSSTDTQYF. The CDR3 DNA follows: TGTGCCAGCAGTTACCACTCAGTTTCTAGCACAGATACGCAGTATTTT.

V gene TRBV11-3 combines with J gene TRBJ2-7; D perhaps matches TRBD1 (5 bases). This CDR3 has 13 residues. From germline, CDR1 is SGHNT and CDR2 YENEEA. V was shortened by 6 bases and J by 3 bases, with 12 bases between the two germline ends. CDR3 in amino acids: CASSFGANYEQYF. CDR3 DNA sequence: TGTGCCAGCAGTTTTGGGGCGAACTACGAGCAGTACTTC.

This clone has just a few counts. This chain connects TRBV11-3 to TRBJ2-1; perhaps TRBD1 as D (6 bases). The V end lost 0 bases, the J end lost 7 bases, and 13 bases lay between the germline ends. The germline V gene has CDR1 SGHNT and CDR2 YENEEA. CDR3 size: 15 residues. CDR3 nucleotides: TGTGCCAGCAGCTTAGAATATCAGGGGCGGAATGAGCAGTTCTTC. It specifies CASSLEYQGRNEQFF.